The 19 T cell receptor beta chains reported below all come from one sample, sequenced in a study of blood T cell repertoires in COVID-19. Measured with immunoSEQ multiplex PCR; TCRdb has only the in-frame clones, and not every one. The sample has more than 350,000 clones, around 87% seen once; the top ten hold roughly 10%. Sequenced: peripheral blood. These receptors came from a woman in her twenties or thirties with COVID-19, enrolled during active disease.

A single count supports this clone. The chain couples TRBV7-8 to TRBJ2-2, with 9 bases aligning to TRBD1. This CDR3 region has 16 residues. Losses at the gene ends were 4 bases for V and 0 bases for J; bases not matched to a gene: 3. Germline lookup yields CDR1 SGHVS and CDR2 FQNEAQ. As DNA, the CDR3 is TGTGCCAGCAGCTCCTGGGACAGGGCGAACACCGGGGAGCTGTTTTTT. Protein: CASSSWDRANTGELFF.

The chain joins TRBV28 to TRBJ2-5; possible D gene TRBD1, 6 bases. V was shortened by 3 bases and J by 1 base, with 9 bases between the two germline ends. The germline gives CDR1 MDHEN, CDR2 SYDVKM. The length of the CDR3 is 14 residues. The CDR3 sequence: CASSFTDSQETQYF. CDR3 DNA sequence: TGTGCCAGCAGTTTTACGGACAGCCAAGAGACCCAGTACTTC.

The chain is built from TRBV5-1 and TRBJ2-5; unclear D gene. Trimming shortened V by 2 bases and J by 4 bases, and 9 bases separated the two germline ends. This CDR3 comprises 13 residues. CDR1 SGHRS and CDR2 YFSETQ come from the germline V gene. The CDR3 is CASSFAQVETQYF. CDR3 nucleotides: TGCGCCAGCAGCTTCGCGCAGGTAGAGACCCAGTACTTC.

This clone appeared a few times. V is TRBV25-1 and J is TRBJ2-5; no reliable D call. The germline gives CDR1 MGHDK, CDR2 SYGVNS. V dropped 5 bases and J dropped 1 base, with 5 bases sitting between them. The CDR3 consists of 12 residues. The CDR3 nucleotides are TGTGCCAGCAGTCTAGGCCAAGAGACCCAGTACTTC. It yields the protein CASSLGQETQYF.

This chain connects TRBV5-4 to TRBJ1-2; 12 bases align to TRBD1. The V segment lost 5 bases and the J segment 4 bases; nucleotides outside the gene matches: 6. This CDR3 region has 15 residues. Germline CDR1 reads SGHNT; CDR2 reads YYREEE (reference sequence). This CDR3 is CASSPGTGGGYGYTF. CDR3 nucleotide sequence: TGTGCCAGCAGTCCCGGGACAGGGGGCGGCTATGGCTACACCTTC.

The V and J genes are TRBV5-1 and TRBJ1-1; D gene unclear. This CDR3 comprises 13 residues. CDR1 SGHRS and CDR2 YFSETQ come from the germline V gene. Trimming cost V 0 bases and J 2 bases, with 5 bases left between them. Here the CDR3 reads CASSLGSNTEAFF. The CDR3 coding sequence is TGCGCCAGCAGCTTGGGAAGCAACACTGAAGCTTTCTTT.

This rearrangement joins TRBV5-1 to TRBJ2-2, with D tentatively TRBD1 (5 bases). The CDR3 runs to 17 residues. Deletions cut 0 bases from V and 2 bases from J, with 14 bases between. Germline V gene sequence: CDR1 SGHRS, CDR2 YFSETQ. CDR3 amino acids: CASSLGGQGYNTGELFF. Here the CDR3 DNA reads TGCGCCAGCAGCTTGGGAGGCCAGGGATATAACACCGGGGAGCTGTTTTTT.

The chain recombines TRBV13 with TRBJ2-1, with 7 nucleotides matching TRBD1. This CDR3 region has 16 residues. Germline V gene sequence: CDR1 PRHDT, CDR2 FYEKMQ (reference sequence). Trimming took 5 bases from V and 7 from J; bases not matched to a gene: 14. CDR3 nucleotide sequence: TGTGCCAGCAGCGGGCTAGTTCTTAGGGGGCGGAATGAGCAGTTCTTC. Translating it yields CASSGLVLRGRNEQFF. The variable domain in full, with the rest retrieved from reference TRBV13 and TRBJ2-1, is AAGVIQSPRHLIKEKRETATLKCYPIPRHDTVYWYQQGPGQDPQFLISFYEKMQSDKGSIPDRFSAQQFSDYHSELNMSSLELGDSALYFCASSGLVLRGRNEQFFGPGTRLTVL.

The chain uses TRBV11-2 and TRBJ2-7, with TRBD2 matching 7 bases. CDR1 and CDR2 (germline): SGHAT, FQNNGV. This CDR3 contains 15 residues. V shed 5 bases and J 4 bases; nucleotides not matched to a gene: 11. The CDR3 DNA follows: TGTGCCAGCAGCGCATCCGGGACTATGAATTACGAGCAGTACTTC. Encoded protein: CASSASGTMNYEQYF. The full variable domain, completed using reference TRBV11-2 and TRBJ2-7, is EAGVAQSPRYKIIEKRQSVAFWCNPISGHATLYWYQQILGQGPKLLIQFQNNGVVDDSQLPKDRFSAERLKGVDSTLKIQPAKLEDSAVYLCASSASGTMNYEQYFGPGTRLTVT.

V gene TRBV7-8 combines with J gene TRBJ1-5; 7 positions match TRBD1. Trimming at V came to 5 bases and at J to 3 bases, leaving 7 bases not matched to a gene. Germline V lookup: CDR1 SGHVS, CDR2 FQNEAQ. The CDR3 has 15 residues. The CDR3 here is CASSHRDSLNQPQHF. In DNA, the CDR3 is TGTGCCAGCAGCCACCGGGACAGCCTCAATCAGCCCCAGCATTTT.

CDR3 in amino acids: CASSGAIGSNQPQHF. The DNA for the CDR3 is TGTGCCAGCAGTGGGGCGATTGGGAGCAATCAGCCCCAGCATTTT. This chain links TRBV2 with TRBJ1-5, with D unresolved. Per germline, CDR1 SNHLY and CDR2 FYNNEI. The CDR3 consists of 15 residues. Trimming shortened V by 4 bases and J by 1 base, and 11 bases separated the two germline ends.

The chain has TRBV2 and TRBJ2-6; D gene ambiguous. V gave up 7 bases and J gave up 2 bases, with 12 bases separating them. This CDR3 is built from 15 residues. CDR1 is SNHLY and CDR2 is FYNNEI in the germline V gene. In DNA form, the CDR3 reads TGTGCCAGCAAAATGTCCTCTGCTGGGGCCAACGTCCTGACTTTC. This gives the protein CASKMSSAGANVLTF.

V and J are TRBV4-1 and TRBJ2-1; no definite D call. The CDR3 runs to 18 residues. CDR1 and CDR2 (germline): MGHRA, YSYEKL. Trimming left V 1 base short and J 3 bases short, with 19 bases between. The CDR3: CASSQGRPLLTFYNEQFF. Here the CDR3 DNA reads TGCGCCAGCAGCCAAGGCCGACCACTACTCACCTTCTACAATGAGCAGTTCTTC.

The rearrangement joins TRBV6-5 to TRBJ1-1; TRBD1 aligns across 8 bases. CDR3 length equals 15 residues. Germline trimming cut 6 bases from V and 1 base from J; bases unmatched to any gene: 7. Germline CDR1 MNHEY, CDR2 SVGAGI. CDR3: CASSPKTGANTEAFF. CDR3 DNA: TGTGCCAGCAGCCCAAAGACAGGGGCGAACACTGAAGCTTTCTTT.

This clone was observed once. The V gene is TRBV7-2, the J gene TRBJ2-7, with D possibly being TRBD2 (5 bases). Germline assignment: CDR1 SGHTA and CDR2 FQGNSA. The CDR3 spans 13 residues. Trimming left V 1 base short and J 7 bases short, with 11 bases between. CDR3 DNA: TGTGCCAGCAGCTTAGACCCTCAGCGGGAGCAGTACTTC. Translating it yields CASSLDPQREQYF.

The chain is built from TRBV11-2 and TRBJ1-1, with D hard to call. V was pared by 0 bases and J by 0 bases, with 11 bases between. The germline gives CDR1 SGHAT, CDR2 FQNNGV. This CDR3 is 16 amino acids long. The DNA for the CDR3 is TGTGCCAGCAGCTTAGACGCCTTCGGGATGAACACTGAAGCTTTCTTT. The encoded protein is CASSLDAFGMNTEAFF.

As DNA, the CDR3 is TGTGCCAGCAGCCGACCGGGAACCTGGGCCACTGAAGCTTTCTTT. It encodes CASSRPGTWATEAFF. J is TRBJ1-1 and V is TRBV6-5; D ambiguous. Trimming left V 6 bases short and J 4 bases short, with 18 bases between. CDR3 length equals 15 residues. Germline-derived CDR1 and CDR2 are MNHEY and SVGAGI.

This clone was detected only once. This rearrangement joins TRBV3-1 (or the pseudogene TRBV3-2) to TRBJ2-1; TRBD2 agrees at 10 bases. The CDR3 is 17 residues long. Trimming cost V 1 base and J 4 bases; bases outside gene matches: 7. Germline V gene data show CDR1 as LGHDT and CDR2 as YNNKEL (reference sequence). CDR3 DNA sequence: TGTGCCAGCAGCCAAGTCCCTAGCGGGAGTTCTTACAATGAGCAGTTCTTC. Residues: CASSQVPSGSSYNEQFF.

The chain has TRBV18 and TRBJ1-1, with 9 bases fitting TRBD1. The CDR3 consists of 14 residues. Germline loops: CDR1 KGHSH, CDR2 LQKENI. The J segment lost 11 bases and the V segment lost 3 bases, leaving 10 bases of the junction unmatched. The CDR3 here is CASSPGTGRGSAFF. Here the CDR3 DNA reads TGTGCCAGCTCACCCGGGACAGGGCGCGGAAGTGCTTTCTTT.